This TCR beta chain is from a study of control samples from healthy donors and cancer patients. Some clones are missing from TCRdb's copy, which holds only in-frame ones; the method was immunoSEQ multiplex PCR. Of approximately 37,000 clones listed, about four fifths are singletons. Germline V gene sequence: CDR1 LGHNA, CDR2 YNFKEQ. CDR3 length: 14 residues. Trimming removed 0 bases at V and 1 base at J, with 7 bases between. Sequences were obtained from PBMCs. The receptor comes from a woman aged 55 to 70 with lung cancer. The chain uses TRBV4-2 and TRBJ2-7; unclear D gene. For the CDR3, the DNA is TGTGCCAGCAGCCAAGACCTAACATCCTACGAGCAGTACTTC. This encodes CASSQDLTSYEQYF.